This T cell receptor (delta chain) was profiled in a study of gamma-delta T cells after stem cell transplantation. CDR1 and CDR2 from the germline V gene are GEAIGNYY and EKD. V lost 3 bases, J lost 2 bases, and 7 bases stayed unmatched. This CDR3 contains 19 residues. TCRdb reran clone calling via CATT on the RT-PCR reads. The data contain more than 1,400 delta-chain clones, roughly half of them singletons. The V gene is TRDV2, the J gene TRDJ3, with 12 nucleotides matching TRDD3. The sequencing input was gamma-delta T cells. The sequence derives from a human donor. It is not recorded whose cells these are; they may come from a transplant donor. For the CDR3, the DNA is TGTGCCTGTGACGGCTTACTGGGGGATACTCCCTGGGACACCCGACAGATGTTTTTC. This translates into CACDGLLGDTPWDTRQMFF.